A single sample is the source of the 5 T cell receptor beta chains below, sequenced in a study of control samples from healthy donors and cancer patients. Sequencing used immunoSEQ multiplex PCR; TCRdb keeps in-frame clones, though not all of them. The sample lists about 220,000 clones, roughly 94% occurring once. Sequencing was done on a sample of blood. These receptors originate from a man aged 50 or older in good health.

Written as DNA, the CDR3 is TGTGCCAGCAGCAGCACAGGGGGCTGGGGCTACACCTTC. Protein sequence: CASSSTGGWGYTF. V is TRBV12-3 or TRBV12-4 and J is TRBJ1-2; 9 bases fit TRBD1. The CDR3 runs 13 residues. Trimming took 6 bases from V and 8 from J; bases not matched to a gene: 7.

This chain links TRBV11-1 with TRBJ2-1; 14 bases fit TRBD2. CDR1 and CDR2 (germline): SGHAT, FQDESV (reference sequence). CDR3 size: 16 residues. The V and J ends lost 6 bases and 7 bases, in that order; junction bases with no gene match: 8. The CDR3: CASSLTSGGARNEQFF. The CDR3 region has the DNA TGTGCCAGCAGTTTGACTAGCGGGGGGGCAAGGAATGAGCAGTTCTTC. The full variable domain, rest sourced from reference TRBV11-1 and TRBJ2-1, is EAEVAQSPRYKITEKSQAVAFWCDPISGHATLYWYRQILGQGPELLVQFQDESVVDDSQLPKDRFSAERLKGVDSTLKIQPAELGDSAMYLCASSLTSGGARNEQFFGPGTRLTVL.

V is TRBV5-1 and J is TRBJ2-3; 9 positions match TRBD1. Losses at the gene ends were 0 bases for V and 5 bases for J; bases not matched to a gene: 4. The CDR3 loop spans 15 amino acids. The V gene's germline CDR1 is SGHRS and CDR2 YFSETQ. The CDR3 DNA sequence: TGCGCCAGCAGCTTGGGGGACAGGGTGGGAGATACGCAGTATTTT. Residues: CASSLGDRVGDTQYF. Together with reference TRBV5-1 and TRBJ2-3, the CDR3 gives the full variable domain: KAGVTQTPRYLIKTRGQQVTLSCSPISGHRSVSWYQQTPGQGLQFLFEYFSETQRNKGNFPGRFSGRQFSNSRSEMNVSTLELGDSALYLCASSLGDRVGDTQYFGPGTRLTVL.

V and J are TRBV6-4 and TRBJ1-6; D perhaps matches TRBD1 (6 bases). V shed 10 bases and J shed 8 bases, with 15 bases lying between them. Germline CDR1 is MRHNA and CDR2 is SNTAGT. The CDR3 runs 13 residues. The CDR3 sequence is CATIGGPDSPLHF. The CDR3 nucleotides read TGTGCCACCATTGGGGGGCCAGATTCACCCCTCCACTTT.

This chain joins TRBV20-1 and TRBJ1-2, with 7 bases lining up with TRBD1. V lost 5 bases and J lost 6; bases outside the gene matches: 3. Germline assignment: CDR1 DFQATT and CDR2 SNEGSKA (reference sequence). The CDR3 has 11 residues. The CDR3 loop reads CSAPTGNGYTF. Here the CDR3 DNA reads TGCAGTGCTCCGACAGGGAATGGCTACACCTTC.